The clone carrying this TCR beta chain was detected a few times. What it binds is not known. The data are from a study of T-cell reconstitution after alpha-beta-depleted transplantation in children. Broader study findings: T cells produced anew were the main source of T-cell counts and diversity one year after transplant. There were reportedly several hundred expanded graft clones from which alpha-beta T cells came about two months after transplant.

With 5 bases removed from V and 1 base from J, the gap between germline ends came to 8 bases. Germline loops: CDR1 SEHNR, CDR2 FQNEAQ (reference sequence). This CDR3 comprises 13 residues. It was with unique molecular identifiers that the TCRbeta library was prepared. TCRdb used MiXCR to reprocess the PCR reads, holding one entry per CDR3 protein. The sample records roughly 200,000 distinct CDR3 sequences, roughly 6.6% being singletons. The receptor's source is a boy aged 2-9 years with acute lymphoblastic leukemia, due to receive a stem cell transplant. The specimen was PBMCs, collected before TCRalphabeta/CD19-depleted stem cell transplant. This chain joins TRBV7-9 and TRBJ2-5; D remains ambiguous. The CDR3 reads CASSLHSQETQYF. DNA of the CDR3: TGTGCCAGCAGCCTACATTCCCAAGAGACCCAGTACTTC.